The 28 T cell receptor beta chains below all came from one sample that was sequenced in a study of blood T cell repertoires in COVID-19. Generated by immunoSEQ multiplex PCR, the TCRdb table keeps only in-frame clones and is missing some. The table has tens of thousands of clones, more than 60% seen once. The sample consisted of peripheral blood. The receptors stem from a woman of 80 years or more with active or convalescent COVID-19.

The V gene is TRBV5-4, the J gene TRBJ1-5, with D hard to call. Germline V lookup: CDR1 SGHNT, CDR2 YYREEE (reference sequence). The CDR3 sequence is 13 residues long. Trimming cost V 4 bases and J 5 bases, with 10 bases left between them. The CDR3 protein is CASSPGMDQPQHF. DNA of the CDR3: TGTGCCAGCAGCCCGGGGATGGATCAGCCCCAGCATTTT.

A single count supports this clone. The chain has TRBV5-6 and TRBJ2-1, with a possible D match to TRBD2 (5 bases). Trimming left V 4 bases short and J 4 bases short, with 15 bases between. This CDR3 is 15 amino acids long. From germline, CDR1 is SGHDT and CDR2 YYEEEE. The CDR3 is CASSRWRLNYNEQFF. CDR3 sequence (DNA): TGTGCCAGCAGCCGCTGGAGGCTAAATTACAATGAGCAGTTCTTC.

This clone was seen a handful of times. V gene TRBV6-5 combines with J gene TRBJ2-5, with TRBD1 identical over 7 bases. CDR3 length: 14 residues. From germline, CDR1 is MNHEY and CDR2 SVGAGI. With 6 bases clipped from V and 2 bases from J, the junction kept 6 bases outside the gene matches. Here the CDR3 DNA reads TGTGCCAGCAGGATAGGGACAGTTCAAGAGACCCAGTACTTC. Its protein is CASRIGTVQETQYF.

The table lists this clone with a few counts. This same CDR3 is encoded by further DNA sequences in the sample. As DNA, the CDR3 is TGCAGCGTTGAGGGGGGACTGGGCACTGAAGCTTTCTTT. It encodes CSVEGGLGTEAFF. V usage is TRBV29-1 and J usage is TRBJ1-1, with D possibly matching TRBD1 (5 bases). V gave up 3 bases and J gave up 4 bases, with 12 bases separating them. Germline V gives CDR1 SQVTM, CDR2 ANQGSEA. The CDR3 length is 13 residues.

The CDR3 protein is CASRTTGTTNEKLFF. The CDR3 nucleotides read TGTGCCAGTAGAACAACAGGCACAACTAATGAAAAACTGTTTTTT. The V gene is TRBV19, the J gene TRBJ1-4; weak D call: TRBD1 (5 bases). V lost 6 bases and J lost 0, with 11 bases in between. This CDR3 is 15 amino acids long. Looked up from germline, CDR1 is LNHDA and CDR2 is SQIVND (reference sequence).

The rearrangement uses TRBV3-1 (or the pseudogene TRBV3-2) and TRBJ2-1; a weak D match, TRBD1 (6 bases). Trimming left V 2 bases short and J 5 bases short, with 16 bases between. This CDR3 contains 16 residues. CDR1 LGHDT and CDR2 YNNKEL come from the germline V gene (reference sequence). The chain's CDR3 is CASSQNRRTANNEQFF. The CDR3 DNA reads TGTGCCAGCAGCCAAAACCGGCGGACAGCTAACAATGAGCAGTTCTTC.

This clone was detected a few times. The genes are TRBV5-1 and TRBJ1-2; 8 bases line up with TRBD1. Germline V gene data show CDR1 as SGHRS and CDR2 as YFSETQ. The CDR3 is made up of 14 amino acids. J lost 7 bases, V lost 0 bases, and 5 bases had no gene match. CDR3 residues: CASSLDRGMSGYTF. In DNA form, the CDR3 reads TGCGCCAGCAGCTTGGACAGGGGGATGAGTGGCTACACCTTC.

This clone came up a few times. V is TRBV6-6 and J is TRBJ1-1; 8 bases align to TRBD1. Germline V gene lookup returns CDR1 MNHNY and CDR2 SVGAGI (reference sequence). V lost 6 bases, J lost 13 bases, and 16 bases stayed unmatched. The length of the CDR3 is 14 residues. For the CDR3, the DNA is TGTGCCAGCAGCCCCCGACAGGGGTTCTATCTGGATTTCTTT. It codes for CASSPRQGFYLDFF.

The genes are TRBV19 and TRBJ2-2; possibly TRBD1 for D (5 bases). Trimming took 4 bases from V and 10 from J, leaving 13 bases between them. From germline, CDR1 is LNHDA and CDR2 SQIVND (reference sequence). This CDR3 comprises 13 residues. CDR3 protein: CASSTSLGEELFF. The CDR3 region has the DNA TGTGCCAGTAGTACCAGCCTAGGGGAGGAGCTGTTTTTT. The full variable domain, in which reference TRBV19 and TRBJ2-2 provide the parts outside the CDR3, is DGGITQSPKYLFRKEGQNVTLSCEQNLNHDAMYWYRQDPGQGLRLIYYSQIVNDFQKGDIAEGYSVSREKKESFPLTVTSAQKNPTAFYLCASSTSLGEELFFGEGSRLTVL.

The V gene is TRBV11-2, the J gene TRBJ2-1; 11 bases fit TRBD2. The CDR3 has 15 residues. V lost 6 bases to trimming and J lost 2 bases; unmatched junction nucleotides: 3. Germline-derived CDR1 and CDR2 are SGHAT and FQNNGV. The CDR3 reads CASSFSGGAYNEQFF. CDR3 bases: TGTGCCAGCAGTTTTAGCGGGGGGGCCTACAATGAGCAGTTCTTC.

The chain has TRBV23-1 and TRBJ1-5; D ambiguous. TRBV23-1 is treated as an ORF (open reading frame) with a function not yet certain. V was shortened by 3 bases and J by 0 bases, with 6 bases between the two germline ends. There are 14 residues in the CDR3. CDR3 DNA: TGCGCCAGCAGTCACACCTATAGCAATCAGCCCCAGCATTTT. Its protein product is CASSHTYSNQPQHF.

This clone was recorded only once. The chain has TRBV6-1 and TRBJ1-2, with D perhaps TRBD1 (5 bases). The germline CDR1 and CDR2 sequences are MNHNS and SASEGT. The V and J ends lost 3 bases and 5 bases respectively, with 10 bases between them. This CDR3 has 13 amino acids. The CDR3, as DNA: TGTGCCAGCAGTGATCAGGGCGGTTATGGCTACACCTTC. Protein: CASSDQGGYGYTF.

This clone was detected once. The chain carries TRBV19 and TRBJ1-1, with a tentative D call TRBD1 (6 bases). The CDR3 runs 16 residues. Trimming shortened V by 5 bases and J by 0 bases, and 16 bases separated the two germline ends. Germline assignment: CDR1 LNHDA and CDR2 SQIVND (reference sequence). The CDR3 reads CASSAPGHPMNTEAFF. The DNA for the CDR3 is TGTGCCAGTAGTGCTCCGGGACACCCCATGAACACTGAAGCTTTCTTT.

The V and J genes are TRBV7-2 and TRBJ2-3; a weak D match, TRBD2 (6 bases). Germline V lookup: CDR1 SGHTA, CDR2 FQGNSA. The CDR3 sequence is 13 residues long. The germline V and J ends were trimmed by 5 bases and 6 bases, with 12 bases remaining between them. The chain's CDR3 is CASSPSLADTQYF. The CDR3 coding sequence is TGTGCCAGCAGCCCCAGCCTAGCGGATACGCAGTATTTT.

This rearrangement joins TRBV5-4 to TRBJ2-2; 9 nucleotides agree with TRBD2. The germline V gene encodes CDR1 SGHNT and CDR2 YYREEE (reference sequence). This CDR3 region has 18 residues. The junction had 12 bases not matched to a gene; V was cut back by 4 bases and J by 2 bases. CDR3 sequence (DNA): TGTGCCAGCAGCCGGGGCGGCGGGGGGGCCTTAAACACCGGGGAGCTGTTTTTT. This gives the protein CASSRGGGGALNTGELFF.

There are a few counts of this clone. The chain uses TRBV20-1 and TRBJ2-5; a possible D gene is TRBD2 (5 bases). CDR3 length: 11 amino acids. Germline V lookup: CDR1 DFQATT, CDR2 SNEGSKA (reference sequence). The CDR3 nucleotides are TGCAGCGCGGACTTACAAGAGACCCAGTACTTC. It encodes CSADLQETQYF.

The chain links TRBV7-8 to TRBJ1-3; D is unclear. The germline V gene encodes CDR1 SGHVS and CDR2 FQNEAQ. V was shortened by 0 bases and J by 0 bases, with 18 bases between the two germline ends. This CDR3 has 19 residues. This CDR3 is CASSLAPLGRGNSGNTIYF. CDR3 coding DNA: TGTGCCAGCAGCTTAGCTCCCCTAGGACGGGGAAACTCTGGAAACACCATATATTTT.

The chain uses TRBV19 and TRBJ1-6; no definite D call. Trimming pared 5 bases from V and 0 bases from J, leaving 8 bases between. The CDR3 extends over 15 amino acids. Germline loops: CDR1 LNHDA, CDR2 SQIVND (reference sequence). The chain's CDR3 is CASSPGASYNSPLHF. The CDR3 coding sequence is TGTGCCAGTAGTCCAGGTGCCTCCTATAATTCACCCCTCCACTTT.

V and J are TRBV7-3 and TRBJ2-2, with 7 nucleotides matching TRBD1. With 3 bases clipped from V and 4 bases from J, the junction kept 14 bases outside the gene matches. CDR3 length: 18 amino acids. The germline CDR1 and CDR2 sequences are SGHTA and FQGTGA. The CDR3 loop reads CASSLGNTGTVTTGELFF. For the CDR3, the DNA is TGTGCCAGCAGCTTGGGGAACACCGGGACAGTGACCACCGGGGAGCTGTTTTTT. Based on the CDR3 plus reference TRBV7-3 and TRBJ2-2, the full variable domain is GAGVSQTPSNKVTEKGKYVELRCDPISGHTALYWYRQSLGQGPEFLIYFQGTGAADDSGLPNDRFFAVRPEGSVSTLKIQRTERGDSAVYLCASSLGNTGTVTTGELFFGEGSRLTVL.

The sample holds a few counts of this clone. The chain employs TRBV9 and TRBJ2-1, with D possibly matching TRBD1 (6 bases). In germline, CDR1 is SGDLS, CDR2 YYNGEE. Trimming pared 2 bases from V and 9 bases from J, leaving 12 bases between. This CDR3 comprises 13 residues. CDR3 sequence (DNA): TGTGCCAGCAGCGTTGCACAGGGCACTGAGCAGTTCTTC. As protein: CASSVAQGTEQFF.

The CDR3 nucleotides read TGTGCCAGCAGCCCCATGACAGGGGGCCACGAGCAGTACTTC. As protein: CASSPMTGGHEQYF. V is TRBV11-3 and J is TRBJ2-7, with 10 positions matching TRBD1. The CDR3 contains 14 residues. V was clipped by 5 bases and J by 5 bases; unmatched bases: 6. Germline V CDR1 and CDR2: SGHNT, YENEEA.

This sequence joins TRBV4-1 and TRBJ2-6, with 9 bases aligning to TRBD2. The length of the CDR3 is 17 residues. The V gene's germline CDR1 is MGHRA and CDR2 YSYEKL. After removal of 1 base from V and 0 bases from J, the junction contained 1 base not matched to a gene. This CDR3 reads CASSQGGRVSGANVLTF. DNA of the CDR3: TGCGCCAGCAGCCAAGGCGGGAGGGTCTCTGGGGCCAACGTCCTGACTTTC.

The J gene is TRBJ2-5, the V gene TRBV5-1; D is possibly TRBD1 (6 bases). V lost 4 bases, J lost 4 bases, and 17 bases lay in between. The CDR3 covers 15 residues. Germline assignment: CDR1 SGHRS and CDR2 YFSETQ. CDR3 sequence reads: CASSAEQGRGETQYF. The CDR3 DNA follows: TGCGCCAGCAGCGCGGAACAGGGCCGGGGAGAGACCCAGTACTTC.

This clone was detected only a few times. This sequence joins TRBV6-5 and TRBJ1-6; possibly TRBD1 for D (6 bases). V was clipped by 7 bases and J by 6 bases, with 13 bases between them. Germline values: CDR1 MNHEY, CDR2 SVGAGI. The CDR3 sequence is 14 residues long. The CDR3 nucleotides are TGTGCCAGCAAGCTAGGACAGTTTAATTCACCCCTCCACTTT. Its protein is CASKLGQFNSPLHF.

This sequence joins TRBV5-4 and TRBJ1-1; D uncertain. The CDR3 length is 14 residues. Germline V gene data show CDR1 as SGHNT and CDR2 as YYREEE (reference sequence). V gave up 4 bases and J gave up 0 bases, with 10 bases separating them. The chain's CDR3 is CASSGEVMNTEAFF. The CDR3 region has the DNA TGTGCCAGCAGCGGGGAGGTTATGAACACTGAAGCTTTCTTT.

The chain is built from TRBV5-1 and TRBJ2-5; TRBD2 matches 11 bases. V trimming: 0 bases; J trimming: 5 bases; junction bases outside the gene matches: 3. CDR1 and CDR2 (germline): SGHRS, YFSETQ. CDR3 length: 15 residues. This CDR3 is CASSLGGTSGETQYF. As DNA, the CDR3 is TGCGCCAGCAGCTTGGGGGGGACTAGCGGTGAGACCCAGTACTTC.

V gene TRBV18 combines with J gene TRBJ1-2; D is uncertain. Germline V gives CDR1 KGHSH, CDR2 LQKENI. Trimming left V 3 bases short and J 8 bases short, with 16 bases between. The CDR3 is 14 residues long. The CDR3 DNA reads TGTGCCAGCTCACCCCGGGATATCCCTGAGGGCTACACCTTC. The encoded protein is CASSPRDIPEGYTF.

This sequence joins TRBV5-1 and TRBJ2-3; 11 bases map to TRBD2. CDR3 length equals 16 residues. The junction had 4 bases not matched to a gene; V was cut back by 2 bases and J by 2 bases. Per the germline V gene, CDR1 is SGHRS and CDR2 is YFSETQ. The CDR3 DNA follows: TGCGCCAGCAGCTTCCTAGCGGGGGGAATCACAGATACGCAGTATTTT. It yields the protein CASSFLAGGITDTQYF.